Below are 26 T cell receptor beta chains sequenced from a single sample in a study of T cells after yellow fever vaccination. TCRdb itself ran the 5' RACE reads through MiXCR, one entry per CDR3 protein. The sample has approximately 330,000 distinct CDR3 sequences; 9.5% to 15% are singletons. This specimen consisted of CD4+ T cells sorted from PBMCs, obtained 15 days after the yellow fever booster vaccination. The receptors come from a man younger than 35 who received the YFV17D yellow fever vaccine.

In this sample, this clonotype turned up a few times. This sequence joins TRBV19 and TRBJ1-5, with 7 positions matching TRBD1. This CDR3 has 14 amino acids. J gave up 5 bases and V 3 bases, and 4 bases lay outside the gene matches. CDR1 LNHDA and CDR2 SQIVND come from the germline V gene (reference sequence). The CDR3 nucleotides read TGTGCCAGTAGTATCAGGAGGGGGCATCAGCCCCAGCATTTT. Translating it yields CASSIRRGHQPQHF.

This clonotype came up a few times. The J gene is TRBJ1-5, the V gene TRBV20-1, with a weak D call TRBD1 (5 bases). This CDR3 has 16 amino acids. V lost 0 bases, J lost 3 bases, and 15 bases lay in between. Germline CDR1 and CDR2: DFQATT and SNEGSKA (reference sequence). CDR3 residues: CSARDHFLGLNQPQHF. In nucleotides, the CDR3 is TGCAGTGCTAGAGATCACTTCCTGGGGCTCAATCAGCCCCAGCATTTT.

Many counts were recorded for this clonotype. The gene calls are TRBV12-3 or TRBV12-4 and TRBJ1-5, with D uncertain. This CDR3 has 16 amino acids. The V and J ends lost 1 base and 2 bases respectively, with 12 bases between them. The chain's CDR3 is CASSLGGGAGNQPQHF. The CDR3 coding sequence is TGTGCCAGCAGTTTAGGGGGAGGAGCCGGCAATCAGCCCCAGCATTTT.

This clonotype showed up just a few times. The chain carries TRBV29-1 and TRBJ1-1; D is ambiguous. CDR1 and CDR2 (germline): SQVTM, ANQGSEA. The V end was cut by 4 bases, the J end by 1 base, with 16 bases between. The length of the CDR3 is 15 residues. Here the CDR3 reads CSVGFRQVSNTEAFF. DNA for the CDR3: TGCAGCGTTGGTTTTCGCCAGGTGTCGAACACTGAAGCTTTCTTT.

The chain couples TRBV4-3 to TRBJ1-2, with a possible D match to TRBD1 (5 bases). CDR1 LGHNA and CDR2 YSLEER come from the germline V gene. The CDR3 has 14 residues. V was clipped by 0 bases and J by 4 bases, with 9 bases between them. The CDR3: CASSQDQGTYGYTF. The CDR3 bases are TGCGCCAGCAGCCAAGATCAGGGAACCTATGGCTACACCTTC.

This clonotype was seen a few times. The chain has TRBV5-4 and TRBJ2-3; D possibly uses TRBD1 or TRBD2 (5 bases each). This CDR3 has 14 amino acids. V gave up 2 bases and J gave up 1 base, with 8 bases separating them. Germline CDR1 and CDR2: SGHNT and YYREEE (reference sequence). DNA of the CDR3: TGTGCCAGCAGCTTTGGGACCCGCACAGATACGCAGTATTTT. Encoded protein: CASSFGTRTDTQYF.

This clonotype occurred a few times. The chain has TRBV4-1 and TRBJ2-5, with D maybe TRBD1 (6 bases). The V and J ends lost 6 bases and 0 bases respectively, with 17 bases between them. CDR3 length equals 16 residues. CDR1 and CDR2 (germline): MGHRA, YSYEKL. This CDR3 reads CASRSVDRSDQETQYF. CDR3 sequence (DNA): TGCGCCAGCAGGTCGGTGGACAGATCGGACCAAGAGACCCAGTACTTC.

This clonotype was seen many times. CDR3 DNA sequence: TGTGCCAGCTCACCACCTATGAGGGGGGAAGATACGCAGTATTTT. Protein product: CASSPPMRGEDTQYF. V and J are TRBV18 and TRBJ2-3; D tentatively reads TRBD1 or TRBD2 (6 bases each). The CDR3 contains 15 residues. Trimming stripped 0 bases from V and 5 bases from J, with 12 bases between. Germline CDR1 is KGHSH and CDR2 is LQKENI.

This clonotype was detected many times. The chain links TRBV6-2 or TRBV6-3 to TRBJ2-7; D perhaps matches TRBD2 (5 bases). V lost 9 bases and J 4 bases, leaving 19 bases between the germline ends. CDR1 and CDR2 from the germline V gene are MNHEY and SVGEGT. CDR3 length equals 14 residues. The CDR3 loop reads CASGGSGPNYEQYV. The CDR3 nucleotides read TGTGCCAGTGGAGGATCCGGGCCAAATTACGAGCAGTACGTC.

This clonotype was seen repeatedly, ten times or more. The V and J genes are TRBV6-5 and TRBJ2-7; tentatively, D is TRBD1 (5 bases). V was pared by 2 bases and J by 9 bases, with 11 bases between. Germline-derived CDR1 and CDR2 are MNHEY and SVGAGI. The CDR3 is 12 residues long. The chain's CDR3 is CASSYVGQRQYF. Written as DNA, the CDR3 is TGTGCCAGCAGTTACGTCGGACAACGGCAGTACTTC.

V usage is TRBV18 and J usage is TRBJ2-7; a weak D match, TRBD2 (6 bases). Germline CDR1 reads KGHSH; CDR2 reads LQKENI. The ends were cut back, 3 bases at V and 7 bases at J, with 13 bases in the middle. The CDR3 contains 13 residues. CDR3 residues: CASSPWRAGEQYF. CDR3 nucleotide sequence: TGTGCCAGCTCACCTTGGAGGGCGGGGGAGCAGTACTTC.

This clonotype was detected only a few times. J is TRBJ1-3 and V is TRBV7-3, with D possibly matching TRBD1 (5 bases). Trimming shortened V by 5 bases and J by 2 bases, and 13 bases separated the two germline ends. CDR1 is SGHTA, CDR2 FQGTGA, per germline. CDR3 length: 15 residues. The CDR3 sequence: CASSAGNGAGNTIYF. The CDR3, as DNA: TGTGCCAGCAGCGCAGGGAACGGGGCTGGAAACACCATATATTTT.

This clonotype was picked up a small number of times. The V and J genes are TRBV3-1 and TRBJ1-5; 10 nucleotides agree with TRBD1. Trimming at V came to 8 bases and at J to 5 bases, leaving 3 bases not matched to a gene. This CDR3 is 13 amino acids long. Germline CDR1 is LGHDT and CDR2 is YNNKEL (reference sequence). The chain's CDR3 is CASGGTGDQPQHF. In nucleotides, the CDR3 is TGTGCCAGCGGCGGGACAGGGGATCAGCCCCAGCATTTT.

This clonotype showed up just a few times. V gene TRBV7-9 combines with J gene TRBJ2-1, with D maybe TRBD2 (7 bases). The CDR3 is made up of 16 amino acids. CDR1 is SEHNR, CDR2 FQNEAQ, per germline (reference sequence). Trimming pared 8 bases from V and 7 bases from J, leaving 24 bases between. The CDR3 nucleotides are TGTGCCAGCTCCCTCCCAGGCGGGGGCGCGGGGAATGAGCAGTTCTTC. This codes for CASSLPGGGAGNEQFF.

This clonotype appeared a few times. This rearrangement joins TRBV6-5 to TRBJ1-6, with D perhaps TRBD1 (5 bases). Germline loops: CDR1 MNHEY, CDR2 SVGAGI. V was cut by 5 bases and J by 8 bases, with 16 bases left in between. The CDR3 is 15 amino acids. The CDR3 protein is CASSRPPVGHSPLHF. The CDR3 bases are TGTGCCAGCAGTAGACCCCCTGTGGGGCATTCACCCCTCCACTTT.

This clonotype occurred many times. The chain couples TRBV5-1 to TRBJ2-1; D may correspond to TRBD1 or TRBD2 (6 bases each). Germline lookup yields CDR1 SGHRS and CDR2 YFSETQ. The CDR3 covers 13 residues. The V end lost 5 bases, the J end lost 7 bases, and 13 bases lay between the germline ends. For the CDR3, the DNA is TGCGCCAGCAGTCCCCGGAGGGGGAATGAGCAGTTCTTC. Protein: CASSPRRGNEQFF.

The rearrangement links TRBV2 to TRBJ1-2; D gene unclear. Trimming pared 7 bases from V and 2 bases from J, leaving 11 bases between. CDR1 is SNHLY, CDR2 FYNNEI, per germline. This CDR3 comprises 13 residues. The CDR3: CASKVSPNYGYTF. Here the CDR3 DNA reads TGTGCCAGCAAGGTTTCCCCGAACTATGGCTACACCTTC.

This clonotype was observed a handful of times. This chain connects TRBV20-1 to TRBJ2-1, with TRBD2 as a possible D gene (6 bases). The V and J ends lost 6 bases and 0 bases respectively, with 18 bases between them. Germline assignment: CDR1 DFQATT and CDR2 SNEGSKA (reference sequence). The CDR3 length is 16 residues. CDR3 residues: CSAQAGWESSYNEQFF. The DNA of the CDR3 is TGCAGTGCCCAGGCGGGGTGGGAGAGCTCCTACAATGAGCAGTTCTTC.

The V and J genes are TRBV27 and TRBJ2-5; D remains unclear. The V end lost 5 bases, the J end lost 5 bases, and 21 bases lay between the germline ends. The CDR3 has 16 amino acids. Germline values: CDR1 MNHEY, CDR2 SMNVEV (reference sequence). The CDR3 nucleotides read TGTGCCAGCAGTGGTAGCCCGTTTGGCGCCGGGGAGACCCAGTACTTC. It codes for CASSGSPFGAGETQYF.

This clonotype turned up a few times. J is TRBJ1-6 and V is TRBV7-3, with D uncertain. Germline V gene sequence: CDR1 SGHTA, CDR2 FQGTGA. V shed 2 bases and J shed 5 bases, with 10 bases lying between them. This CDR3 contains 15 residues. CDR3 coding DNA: TGTGCCAGCAGCTTAGAGGGAGGGAATAATTCACCCCTCCACTTT. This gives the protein CASSLEGGNNSPLHF.

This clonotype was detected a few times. CDR3 coding DNA: TGTGCCAGCAGTTACTCCGGCAAAAACATTCAGTACTTC. This encodes CASSYSGKNIQYF. The rearrangement uses TRBV6-2 or TRBV6-3 and TRBJ2-4; no clear D. From germline, CDR1 is MNHEY and CDR2 SVGEGT. The CDR3 loop spans 13 amino acids. The V end lost 0 bases, the J end lost 3 bases, and 3 bases lay between the germline ends.

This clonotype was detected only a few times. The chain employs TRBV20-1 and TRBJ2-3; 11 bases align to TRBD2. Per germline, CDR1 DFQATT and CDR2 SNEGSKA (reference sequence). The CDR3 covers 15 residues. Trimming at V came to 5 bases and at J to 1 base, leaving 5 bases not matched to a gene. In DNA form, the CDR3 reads TGCAGTGCTTCCACTAGCGGGGGCCGCACAGATACGCAGTATTTT. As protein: CSASTSGGRTDTQYF.

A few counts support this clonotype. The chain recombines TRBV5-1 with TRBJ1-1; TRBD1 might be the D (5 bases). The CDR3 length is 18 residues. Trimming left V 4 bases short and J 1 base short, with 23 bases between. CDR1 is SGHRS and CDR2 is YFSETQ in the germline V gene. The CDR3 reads CASSLPFGQRGKNTEAFF. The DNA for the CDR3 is TGCGCCAGCAGCCTCCCCTTTGGACAACGAGGCAAGAACACTGAAGCTTTCTTT.

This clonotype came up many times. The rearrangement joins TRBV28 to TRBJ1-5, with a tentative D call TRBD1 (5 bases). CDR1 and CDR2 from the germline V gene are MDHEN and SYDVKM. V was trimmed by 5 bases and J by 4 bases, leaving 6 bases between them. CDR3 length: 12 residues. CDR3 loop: CASSEGNQPQHF. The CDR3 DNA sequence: TGTGCCAGCAGTGAGGGGAATCAGCCCCAGCATTTT.

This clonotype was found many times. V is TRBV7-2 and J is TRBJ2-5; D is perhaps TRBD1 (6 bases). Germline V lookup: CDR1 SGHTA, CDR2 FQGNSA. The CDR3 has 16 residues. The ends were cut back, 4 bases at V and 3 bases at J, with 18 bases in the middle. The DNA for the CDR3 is TGTGCCAGCAGCTCCCCTCCGGGACAAAGGGAAGAGACCCAGTACTTC. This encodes CASSSPPGQREETQYF.

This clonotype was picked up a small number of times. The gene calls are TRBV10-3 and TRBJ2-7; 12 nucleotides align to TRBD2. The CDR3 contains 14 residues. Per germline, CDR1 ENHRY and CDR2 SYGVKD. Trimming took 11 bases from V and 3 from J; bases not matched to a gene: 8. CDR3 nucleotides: TGTGCCGCTCGGACTAGCGGGGACAGCTACGAGCAGTACTTC. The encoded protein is CAARTSGDSYEQYF.